This T cell receptor beta chain was captured in a study of cytomegalovirus exposure and HLA in healthy donors (dated by TCRdb to 2015 to 2018). At the level of the whole study: According to an earlier analysis of several hundred of the donors, some 180 million T cells yielded roughly 100 million unique TCR beta sequences and roughly 280 Gb of sequence data. An early release that covered about 600 HLA-typed donors contained approximately 300 gigabases of sequencing data and tens of millions of unique TCR sequences. Among the approximately 400 genotyped donors, 75% to 90% belonged to the genetic ancestry cluster associated with self-reported Caucasian donors. The study aimed to test whether signatures of past pathogen exposure could be identified by cataloging public T cell receptors. The study profiled the T cell repertoires of fewer than 850 subjects by immunosequencing and related them to cytomegalovirus serostatus. Along with the approximately 620-subject first cohort, a separate validation cohort of over a hundred different subjects was used. To predict cytomegalovirus infection status, the study brought together high-throughput TCR immunosequencing, statistical association of individual TCRs with disease status, and machine learning. A later analysis re-analyzed previously published TCR beta repertoires from approximately 670 donors and added high-resolution HLA genotyping to study TCR occurrence patterns. Rather than using new phenotypic data, the later analysis identified candidate immune exposures from TCR beta sequences and from how often those sequences occurred across donors. An earlier analysis of roughly 600 of the donors used high-throughput TCR beta sequencing to judge whether each TCR beta V gene segment behaved as functional or pseudogenic. Donor age, sex, ethnicity and CMV serostatus were compiled alongside the repertoire data. A later genetic analysis used genome-wide SNP genotypes for about 65% of the roughly 700 donors, treating that subset as a discovery cohort. Every repertoire in the discovery cohort had been generated on one and the same sequencing platform. Both class I and class II loci were covered by HLA typing, at four-digit resolution. The number of donors typed differed by locus, with 629-630 for A, B, C, DRB1 and DQB1, 522 for DQA1, 600 to 610 for DPA1, and approximately 470 for DPB1. A handful of DR-DQ haplotypes were treated as single units for association and clustering because of strong linkage in the cohort. Among under 450 genotyped donors of the cohort, an average of about 240,000 unique TCR beta nucleotide sequences were sequenced per donor, about a sixth of them non-productive.

CDR1 MNHNY and CDR2 SVGAGI are derived from the germline V gene (reference sequence). The CDR3 length is 12 residues, termini included. The cohort was made up of 500 to 850 healthy bone marrow donors. At the time of sampling, every cohort member was nominally healthy, though immune exposures that went unrecorded were likely present. CMV serostatus was recorded as positive for about 310 and negative for about 50% of the 666 cohort members, whereas no CMV serostatus was recorded for the donor in question. Each donor provided a peripheral blood sample, and peripheral blood mononuclear cells were used for TCR beta sequencing. The Qiagen DNeasy Blood Extraction Kit was used to extract genomic DNA from the blood cell samples. A note on this clone: Its specific antigen is unknown. The CDR3 end shows no conserved phenylalanine or tryptophan, and so a read error is likely. It is unclear where the CDR3 begins or ends on the DNA, so no DNA is shown, and the CDR3 is as TCRdb lists it.

Libraries were prepared through the immunoSEQ multiplex PCR assay. A mixture of 60 forward primers for TCR Vbeta segments and 13 reverse primers for TCR Jbeta segments was used in the multiplex PCR. The CDR3 region of rearranged TCR beta genes was amplified from genomic DNA with a multiplex PCR assay. On the Illumina HiSeq System, the amplified TCR beta libraries were sequenced as 87-base-pair reads. The paper's processing steps were these. In a later analysis, 77 million or so unique TCR beta chains were counted across the 666 repertoires, and around 11 million of these chains were shared by at least two donors. Raw reads were error-corrected and collapsed into unique sequences by a nearest-neighbor algorithm in which closely related sequences were merged to remove PCR and sequencing errors. Alignment of CDR3 sequences to IMGT reference sequences was used to assign V, D and J gene segments. For a sequence to be retained, at least a six-nucleotide match to both a V gene segment and a J gene segment was required. Rearrangements were called productive when the CDR3 lacked stop codons and stayed in frame with V and J; all others were non-productive. Following IMGT convention, CDR3 was defined as the stretch from the second conserved V-encoded cysteine to the conserved J-encoded phenylalanine. In an earlier analysis of more than 550 of the donors, sequences lacking an unambiguous match to a single V gene segment were excluded. In an earlier analysis of several hundred of the donors, V segments were called functional above 56.7% productive rearrangements and were called segregating when the between-donor standard deviation exceeded 5%. A statistical classification framework was built for diagnosing cytomegalovirus status from the catalog of TCR beta chain sequences. In a later analysis, V and J genes were assigned by comparing TCR nucleotide sequences against IMGT/GENE-DB human TR gene sequences. The TCRdist pipeline was used in a later analysis to assign CDR3 sequences and most-parsimonious VDJ recombination scenarios. A later analysis defined each TCR beta chain by its CDR3 amino acid sequence plus V-gene family, and excluded reads lacking a unique V-gene family. As a way to deal with suspected cross-contamination and a sequencing artifact, a later analysis dropped 592 nucleotide sequences that were highly shared and had low generation probability. In a later analysis, a clonal expansion index was calculated for each public chain from normalized within-repertoire ranks of inferred template counts. Generation probabilities in a later analysis came from a VDJ recombination model fitted to out-of-frame rearrangements, and those results were checked against IGoR. In a later analysis, hypergeometric tests were used to score TCR-TCR, TCR-HLA and TCR-CMV co-occurrence, with a repertoire-size bias correction applied to TCR pairs. A later analysis estimated false discovery rates by permuting HLA or CMV assignments 20 times. In a later analysis, co-occurring TCRs were grouped using DBSCAN, and TCRdist sequence similarity was added for clustering within HLA-allele-positive subsets. Co-occurrence clustering excluded repertoires with fewer than 30,000 or more than 120,000 public chains, plus five with anomalous nucleotide sharing. TCRdb's version of the immuneACCESS table is confined to in-frame rearrangements and falls short of the full clone set. An unresolved V gene accounts for under half of the shortfall where checked; the remainder is of unknown origin. D and trimming come from the DNA, and the V and J calls and clone size come from that table. The sample data list just over 65,000 clones, and approximately 75% of these were observed just once. The ten most abundant clones make up 6% to 7.5% of the sample.

Study-wide findings and limitations: The cohort was sequenced for TCR beta chains only, and without alpha or paired-chain data the features that could be detected were limited. An association between a missense DCLRE1C variant and V-gene and J-gene trimming of TCR beta chains was found in a later genetic analysis and replicated in an independent cohort. The classifier was reported to diagnose cytomegalovirus status with high specificity and sensitivity in both the original and validation cohorts. A further reported finding was that TCR beta sequences accurately predicted the HLA-A and HLA-B alleles for most subjects in the first cohort. Assigning TCR associations to individual alleles was difficult when HLA alleles, especially DR and DQ, strongly co-occurred. Roughly uniform sequencing depth across donors was assumed in presence/absence analyses, although this assumption may not hold. In vitro tests confirmed that a few of the cytomegalovirus-associated TCR beta chains recognize cytomegalovirus antigens. In a later analysis, HLA-associated TCR beta chains were found to be more clonally expanded and to have lower generation probabilities than equally common non-associated chains. The study gave a list of 150 to 200 TCR beta chains associated with cytomegalovirus. In a later genetic analysis, fewer N-insertions in productive TCRs were reported among donors in an Asian-associated ancestry cluster than the approximately 710-donor mean. Because HLA typing was missing for some donors at each locus, association tests included only the typed subset. Several of the top co-occurrence clusters appeared to be linked to parvovirus B19, influenza, CMV and Epstein-Barr virus, according to a later analysis. The sequencing pipeline was judged likely to have produced a cluster of highly shared sequence variants as a technical artifact. For the cohort, immune exposure information was limited to CMV serostatus. Over 15 rarely observed V segments, including chromosome 9 orphons, were excluded from the earlier analysis of approximately 500 of the donors because counts were too low. A later analysis found that TCR association rates varied across HLA loci, with DRB1 alleles showing the most associated TCRs and HLA-C alleles the fewest. In an earlier analysis of 450 to 750 of the donors, most TCR beta V segments appeared in productive rearrangements about 90% or about 30% of the time, broadly matching IMGT annotations. The authors suggested that the approach could potentially be extended to other disease states and immunological phenotypes. Specific HLA alleles were associated with 15,000 to 20,000 TCR beta sequences at a false discovery rate of 0.05 in a later analysis. While some public TCRs were present in many individuals, most TCR sequences turned up only very rarely across donors. The 87-base-pair reads could not distinguish some IMGT-functional V segments, including TRBV6-2 and TRBV6-3, so those segments were excluded. Linkage disequilibrium might explain the correlated functional status among segregating V segments, but an unknown experimental factor could not be excluded. Most CMV-associated TCR beta chains appeared to be HLA-restricted in a later analysis, and the HLA associations seemed to be driven largely by CMV exposure.

The sequencing input was PBMCs. This clonotype was sampled from a human donor in good health. The chain employs TRBV6-6 and TRBJ1-5. CDR3 sequence: CASRKGRERLHH.